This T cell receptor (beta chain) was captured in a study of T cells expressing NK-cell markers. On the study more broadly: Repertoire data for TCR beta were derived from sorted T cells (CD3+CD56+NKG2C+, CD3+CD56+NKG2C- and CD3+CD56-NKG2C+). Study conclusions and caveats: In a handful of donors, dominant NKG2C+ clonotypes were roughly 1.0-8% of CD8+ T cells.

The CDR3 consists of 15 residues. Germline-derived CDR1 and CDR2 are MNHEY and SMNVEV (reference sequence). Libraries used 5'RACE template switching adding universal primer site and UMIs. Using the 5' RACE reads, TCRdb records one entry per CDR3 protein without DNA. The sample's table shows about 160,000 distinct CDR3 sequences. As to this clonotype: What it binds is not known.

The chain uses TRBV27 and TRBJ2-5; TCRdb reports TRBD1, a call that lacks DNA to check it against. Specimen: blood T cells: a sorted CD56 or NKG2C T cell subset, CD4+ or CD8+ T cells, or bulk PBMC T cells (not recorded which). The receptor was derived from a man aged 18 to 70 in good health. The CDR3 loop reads CASSPPGGAFETQYF.